The T cell receptor (beta chain) under discussion was sequenced for a study of T cell changes during pregnancy in multiple sclerosis (dated by TCRdb to the late 2010s). Describing the broader study: Changes in the T cell repertoire over the course of pregnancy were examined in this study in women with multiple sclerosis.

Receptor libraries were prepared by the immunoSEQ multiplex PCR assay. TCRdb stores this immuneACCESS table with in-frame sequences only. Part of the clones is absent; in the studies checked, under half of the shortfall reflects unresolved V genes, and no reason is known for the rest. This sample lists fewer than 65,000 clones; 91% were detected once. The ten most abundant clones make up roughly 10% of the sample. This clone turned up a few times. The antigen it recognizes is unknown. No much larger clonotype is one base removed from it; base qualities were not supplied. The CDR3 starts with the cysteine, ends with the phenylalanine, and has 15 residues. Here the CDR3 DNA is all that survives: 45 bases in frame from base 1. V is pared back by 1 base and J by 1 base, with 11 bases lying between the germline termini. From the germline V gene, CDR1 is SGHDT and CDR2 is YYEEEE.

Sequences were derived from CD8+ T cells from peripheral blood mononuclear cells, sampled after pregnancy. The V and J segments used are TRBV5-6 and TRBJ1-1; a tentative D call is TRBD1 (5 bases match). This clonotype was sampled from a female donor with multiple sclerosis, enrolled in a pregnancy study. Here the CDR3 is given as CASSLSPRANTEAFF. The DNA sequence reads TGTGCCAGCAGCTTGTCGCCCAGGGCGAACACTGAAGCTTTCTTT.